The entry that follows covers one T cell receptor (beta chain) sequence. This clone is characterized as medium-sized (0.01 to 0.1%). The target of this receptor is not known. No much larger clone exists at a distance of one base, and base qualities are not known. This sample also contains other DNA sequences that code for the same CDR3. The receptor library was made with the immunoSEQ multiplex PCR assay. Adaptive Biotechnologies performed TCRbeta CDR3 sequencing at survey depth and reported CDR3 sequences, V/J genes, productive frequency, and template counts. TCR beta CDR3 regions were amplified from genomic DNA rather than RNA. The authors' pipeline ran thus. Jensen-Shannon divergence served to quantify pairwise repertoire overlap between tissues, with 0 meaning identical and 1 meaning complete divergence. Tissues were clustered by single-linkage agglomerative hierarchical clustering of pairwise JSD values and displayed as dendrograms. All patient samples were analyzed with GLIPH2 using simulation_depth 1000, kmer_min_depth 3 and cdr3_length_cutoff 8, and only groups containing more than two unique CDR3s were kept. A standardized tissue-overlap score was generated by extrapolating Jaccard GLIPH-group overlap across patients to a standard repertoire size of 1000 clones. Linear mixed-effect models, with tissue included as a fixed effect and individual included as a random effect, were used to assess associations of diversity with clinical or experimental variables. This is the immuneACCESS table as TCRdb keeps it, with only in-frame sequences that have V and J called. A part of the clones is gone; compared with another copy, unresolved V genes explain less than half, and the rest is unexplained. For V, J and clone size, that table is used; D and trimming come from the DNA. The table for this sample lists roughly 25,000 clones; roughly 70% of them were counted only once. The ten largest account for approximately 7.7% of the sample.

Compared with germline, V lacks 9 bases and J lacks 2 bases; bases without a gene match: 4. The CDR3 runs 13 amino acids, cysteine and phenylalanine included. The entry retains the CDR3 DNA only, 39 bases that are in frame from base 1. The germline V gene encodes CDR1 LNHDA and CDR2 SQIVND (reference sequence). The data belong to a study of tissue T cells after allogeneic stem cell transplantation (dated by TCRdb to between 2021 and 2022). Concerning the study at large: When multiple samples of a tissue existed, pathologist review of H&E sections prioritized samples with histologically apparent lymphocytes for sequencing. The study profiled TCR beta repertoires across many tissues from research autopsies of patients with and without GVHD, plus mouse models of GVHD. The human arm was a prospective observational study without blinding or randomization. Here is what the overall study found, with its caveats: A small and clinically heterogeneous patient cohort was studied, and sampling depth was acknowledged as a limitation. In both patients and mice, only a limited portion of the TCR repertoire detected in tissues was captured by blood and spleen T cells. Within patients, how anatomically similar tissues were was a major factor shaping TCR repertoire composition, regardless of disease or transplant status. Which tissue TCRs were alloreactive or antigen-specific was not determined in the study, and some clones might have been persisting host cells. Few T cell clones were found to be shared across patients, but shared repertoire signatures across patients were revealed in a tissue-specific fashion by motif-based clustering. For the non-GVHD comparator patients, no blood samples were available.

Explained via the paper, the time point label denotes: human tissue collected at research (rapid) autopsy. Three non-HCT comparator patients with other cancers, who had at least five GI tract samples and no known GI disease at death, were retrospectively selected. After a median post-mortem interval of about 9 hours, the autopsy tissues collected included GI sites spanning esophagus to rectum, along with liver, skin and lymphoid organs including spleen. Autopsy specimens were bisected, with one portion flash-frozen in liquid nitrogen and the rest formalin-fixed; GI outer muscle layers were removed. Genomic DNA was extracted from frozen tissues using the Mag-Bind Blood & Tissue DNA HDQ 96 Kit on a Chemagic 360 or the DNeasy Blood & Tissue Kit. Because of concern about red blood cell contamination, extracted DNA was further purified using the Genomic DNA Clean & Concentrator-25 kit.

The TCR comes from an older female donor with lung cancer. The receptor chain draws on TRBV19 and TRBJ1-5; 7 bases in the junction line up with TRBD1. The starting material was tissue from the ileum, obtained at autopsy. The CDR3 has the sequence CASRQGRNQPQHF. The base sequence is TGTGCCAGCCGACAGGGACGCAATCAGCCCCAGCATTTT.